This paragraph covers one T cell receptor beta chain sequence. The CDR3 extends over 18 amino acids. Germline V gives CDR1 WSHSY, CDR2 SAAADI. V was pared by 6 bases and J by 0 bases, with 12 bases of the junction left unmatched. The entry originates in a study of T cell responses to AZD1222 COVID-19 vaccine. The table came from immunoSEQ multiplex PCR; TCRdb's copy has only in-frame clones and leaves some out. This table has some 90,000 clones, 91% appearing once. This chain joins TRBV10-2 and TRBJ1-5; 9 bases fit TRBD1. The TCR sequence derives from an adult in good health. The material sequenced was peripheral blood, taken on day 0 of MenACWY control vaccination. The DNA for the CDR3 is TGCGCCAGCAGCCGAGCTCCGGGACAGGGCCATAGCAATCAGCCCCAGCATTTT. This gives the protein CASSRAPGQGHSNQPQHF.